Given below is one T cell receptor (beta chain) in context. What it recognizes is unknown. The data derive from a study of T-cell memory formation after mild COVID-19. Study results and caveats: The authors did not confirm SARS-CoV-2 specificity of second-wave clones peaking day 37.

TCRdb reprocessed the 5' RACE reads with MiXCR, giving one entry per CDR3 protein. The repertoire has fewer than 350,000 distinct CDR3 sequences, 15% to 20% of them found once; the top ten carry approximately 20%. From germline, CDR1 is SQVTM and CDR2 ANQGSEA. This CDR3 is built from 13 residues. V dropped 4 bases and J dropped 2 bases, with 12 bases sitting between them. The chain recombines TRBV29-1 with TRBJ2-7, with no clear D. The sequenced sample consisted of PBMCs or a T cell subset sorted from them (not recorded which). This TCR derives from a man younger than 30 who had mild COVID-19 (a few samples of this study predate the infection). Cell type and time point are not known. CDR3 bases: TGCAGCGTTGCCGTCCCGCACACCTACGAGCAGTACTTC. This gives the protein CSVAVPHTYEQYF.